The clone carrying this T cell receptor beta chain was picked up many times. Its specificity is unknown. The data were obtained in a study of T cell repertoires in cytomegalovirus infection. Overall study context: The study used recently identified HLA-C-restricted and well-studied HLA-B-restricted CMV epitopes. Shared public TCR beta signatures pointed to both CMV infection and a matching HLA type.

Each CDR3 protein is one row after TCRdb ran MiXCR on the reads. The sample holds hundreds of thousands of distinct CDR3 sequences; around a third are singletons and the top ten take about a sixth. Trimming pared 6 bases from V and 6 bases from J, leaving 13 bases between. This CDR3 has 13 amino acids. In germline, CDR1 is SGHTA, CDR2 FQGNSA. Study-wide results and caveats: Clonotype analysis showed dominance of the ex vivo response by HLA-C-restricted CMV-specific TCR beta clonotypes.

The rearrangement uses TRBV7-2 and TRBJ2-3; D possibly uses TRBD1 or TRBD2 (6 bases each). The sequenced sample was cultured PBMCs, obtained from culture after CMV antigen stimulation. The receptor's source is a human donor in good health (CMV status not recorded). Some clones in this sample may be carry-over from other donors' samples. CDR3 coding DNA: TGTGCCAGCAGGAAAGGGGGGCCGGATACGCAGTATTTT. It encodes CASRKGGPDTQYF.